One and the same sample provided the 3 T cell receptor beta chains below, sequenced in a study of neoadjuvant nivolumab and ipilimumab in lung cancer. TCRdb keeps only in-frame clones here, not all; method: immunoSEQ multiplex PCR. The data contain about 30,000 clones, 92% of them singletons. The material was peripheral blood, obtained after neoadjuvant nivolumab, alone or with ipilimumab, at or shortly before surgery. These TCRs come from an adult with non-small cell lung cancer.

This CDR3 reads CASSTIGLYETQYF. In DNA, the CDR3 is TGTGCCAGCAGTACTATTGGCCTTTACGAGACCCAGTACTTC. J is TRBJ2-5 and V is TRBV28; D is uncertain. The CDR3 contains 14 residues. From germline, CDR1 is MDHEN and CDR2 SYDVKM. The germline V and J ends were trimmed by 5 bases and 5 bases, with 15 bases remaining between them. The whole variable domain, remainder taken from reference TRBV28 and TRBJ2-5, is DVKVTQSSRYLVKRTGEKVFLECVQDMDHENMFWYRQDPGLGLRLIYFSYDVKMKEKGDIPEGYSVSREKKERFSLILESASTNQTSMYLCASSTIGLYETQYFGPGTRLLVL.

The chain joins TRBV2 to TRBJ1-1, with a weak D call TRBD1 (5 bases). This CDR3 region has 16 residues. CDR1 is SNHLY and CDR2 is FYNNEI in the germline V gene. The V end lost 5 bases, the J end lost 0 bases, and 16 bases lay between the germline ends. The CDR3 DNA follows: TGTGCCAGCAGTACTAAGGGGCACTTCCTGAACACTGAAGCTTTCTTT. This sequence encodes CASSTKGHFLNTEAFF. The full variable domain, rest sourced from reference TRBV2 and TRBJ1-1, is EPEVTQTPSHQVTQMGQEVILRCVPISNHLYFYWYRQILGQKVEFLVSFYNNEISEKSEIFDDQFSVERPDGSNFTLKIRSTKLEDSAMYFCASSTKGHFLNTEAFFGQGTRLTVV.

This CDR3 is CASSPKQGGNQPQHF. In nucleotides, the CDR3 is TGTGCCAGCTCACCAAAACAGGGGGGGAATCAGCCCCAGCATTTT. This chain connects TRBV18 to TRBJ1-5, with 8 bases that match TRBD1. This CDR3 has 15 residues. Germline loops: CDR1 KGHSH, CDR2 LQKENI. Losses at the gene ends were 2 bases for V and 4 bases for J; bases not matched to a gene: 4.